The TCR beta chain described here comes from a study of beta chain features in type 1 diabetes. The wider study: Age, gender, cell numbers and subset yield matched between patients and controls.

Every bit of the isolated RNA underwent reverse transcription, so sequencing read expressed TCRB transcripts. Assay used: immunoSEQ multiplex PCR; TCRdb lists only in-frame clones, some missing. Of under 450,000 clones detected, about 15% appear once; the ten largest clones hold more than 0.015%. Central memory, naive, regulatory and stem cell-like memory CD4+ cells were sorted by CD45RO/CCR7/CD25/CD127/CD95/CD27. A few counts support this clone. Its antigen is currently unknown. V gave up 4 bases and J gave up 4 bases, with 13 bases separating them. The CDR3 runs to 13 residues. Germline V gene lookup returns CDR1 GTSNPN and CDR2 SVGIG (reference sequence). Regarding the study as a whole: Among patients, naive, central memory and Treg TCRB repertoires appeared more similar than among healthy donors. cDNA-based sequencing might over-represent cells highly expressing TCR.

The TCR sequence derives from a young woman in good health. Sequencing was done on a sample of naive CD4+ T cells from blood. The rearrangement joins TRBV30 to TRBJ1-1, with TRBD1 as a possible D gene (6 bases). The CDR3 sequence is CAWNPRQATEAFF. DNA for the CDR3: TGTGCCTGGAACCCAAGACAGGCCACTGAAGCTTTCTTT.